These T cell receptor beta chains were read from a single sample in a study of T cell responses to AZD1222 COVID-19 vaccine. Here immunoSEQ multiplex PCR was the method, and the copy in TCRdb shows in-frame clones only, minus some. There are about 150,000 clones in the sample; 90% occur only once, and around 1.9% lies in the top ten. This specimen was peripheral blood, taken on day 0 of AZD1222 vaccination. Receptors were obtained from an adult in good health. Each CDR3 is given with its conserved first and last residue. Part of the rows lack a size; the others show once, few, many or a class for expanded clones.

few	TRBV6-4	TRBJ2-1	CASSDSGQGGDEQFF
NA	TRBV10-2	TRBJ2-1	CASSGTSYNEQFF
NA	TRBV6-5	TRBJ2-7	CASHPGQGFHEQYF
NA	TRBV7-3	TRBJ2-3	CASSLRPTGLAGGADTQYF
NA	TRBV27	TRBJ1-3	CASSLSWPGYSGNTIYF
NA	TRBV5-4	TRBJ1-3	CASSFGDLSSGNTIYF
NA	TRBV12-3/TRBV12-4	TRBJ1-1	CASRKTGSTEAFF
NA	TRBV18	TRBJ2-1	CASSPPGLAGFSSYNEQFF
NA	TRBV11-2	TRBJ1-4	CASSQTGGPTNEKLFF
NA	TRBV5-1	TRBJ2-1	CASSLRSHTYNEQFF
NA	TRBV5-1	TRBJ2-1	CASSLFWGPTNEQFF
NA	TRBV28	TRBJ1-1	CASSPRRGATEAFF
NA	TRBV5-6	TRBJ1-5	CASSLLGGSYSNQPQHF
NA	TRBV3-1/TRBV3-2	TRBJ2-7	CASSLLGDEQYF
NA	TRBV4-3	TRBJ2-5	CASSMGEGSETQYF
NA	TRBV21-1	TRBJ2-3	CASSKAKTPPRDTDTQYF
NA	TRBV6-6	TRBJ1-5	CASTSGGMGQPQHF
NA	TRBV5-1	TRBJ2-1	CASSLAGVSSYNEQFF
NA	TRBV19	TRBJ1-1	CASSIRQGTEAFF
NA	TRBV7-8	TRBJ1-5	CASSLRKDSIGNQPQHF
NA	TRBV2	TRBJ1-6	CASSESGSPYSPLHF
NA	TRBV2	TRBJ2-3	CASSEPGLAGADTQYF
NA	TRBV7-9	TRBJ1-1	CASVGGMNTEAFF
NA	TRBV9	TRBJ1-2	CASSVAGTTGYYYGYTF
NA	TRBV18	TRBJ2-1	CASSPWGPQDNEQFF
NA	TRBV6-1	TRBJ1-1	CASSESGLTDKAFF
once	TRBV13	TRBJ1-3	CASSSGQGGTGNTIYF
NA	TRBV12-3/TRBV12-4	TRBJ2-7	CASRQGSAYEQYF
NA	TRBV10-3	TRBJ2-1	CATSGKVFNEQFF
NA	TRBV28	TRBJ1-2	CASRLEQGGNYGYTF
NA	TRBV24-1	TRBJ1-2	CATSDSSTDLWWGYTF
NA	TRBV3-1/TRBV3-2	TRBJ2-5	CASSPGASGRLQETQYF
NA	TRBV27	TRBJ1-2	CASSPLWGGDGYTF
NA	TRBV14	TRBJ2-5	CASSLLFYQETQYF
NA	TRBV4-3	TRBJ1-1	CASSQDSGGTEAFF
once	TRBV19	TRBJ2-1	CASTRAGGPYNEQFF
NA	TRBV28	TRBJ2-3	CASSLTLWAYAASSTDTQYF
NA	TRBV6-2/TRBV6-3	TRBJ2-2	CASSSTSGRVGELFF
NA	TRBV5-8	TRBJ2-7	CASSLKLAGKYEQYF
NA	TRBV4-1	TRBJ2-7	CASSQEGFQGYEQYF
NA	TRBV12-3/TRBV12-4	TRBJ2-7	CASSDRGRYEQYF
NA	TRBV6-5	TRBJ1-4	CASSYGPGEAEKLFF
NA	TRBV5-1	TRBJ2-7	CASSLVVGSTYEQYF
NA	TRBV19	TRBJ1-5	CASQTLGQGDDQPQHF
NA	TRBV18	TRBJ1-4	CASSPGHRNEKLFF
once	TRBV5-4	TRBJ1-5	CASSLENRGQIQPQHF
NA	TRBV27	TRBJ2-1	CASSRHRDRIYNEQFF
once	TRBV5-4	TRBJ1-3	CASSLAGRGGTIYF
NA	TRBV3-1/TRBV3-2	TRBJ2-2	CASTRGTGAGTGELFF
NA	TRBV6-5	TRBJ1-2	CASSYSAVGYGYTF
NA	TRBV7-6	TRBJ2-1	CASSLGDLTYNEQFF
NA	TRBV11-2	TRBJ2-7	CASSLGRGAWTSGHEQYF
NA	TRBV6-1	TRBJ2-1	CASSEAPLAGYEQFF
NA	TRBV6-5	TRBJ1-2	CASSWRGLLPGYTF
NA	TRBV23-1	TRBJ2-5	CARVSGRETQYF
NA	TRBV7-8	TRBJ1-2	CASSSFSWTGDYGYTF
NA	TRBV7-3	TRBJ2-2	CASSPQPTSPGELFF
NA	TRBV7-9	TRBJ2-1	CASSLTSGYNEQFF